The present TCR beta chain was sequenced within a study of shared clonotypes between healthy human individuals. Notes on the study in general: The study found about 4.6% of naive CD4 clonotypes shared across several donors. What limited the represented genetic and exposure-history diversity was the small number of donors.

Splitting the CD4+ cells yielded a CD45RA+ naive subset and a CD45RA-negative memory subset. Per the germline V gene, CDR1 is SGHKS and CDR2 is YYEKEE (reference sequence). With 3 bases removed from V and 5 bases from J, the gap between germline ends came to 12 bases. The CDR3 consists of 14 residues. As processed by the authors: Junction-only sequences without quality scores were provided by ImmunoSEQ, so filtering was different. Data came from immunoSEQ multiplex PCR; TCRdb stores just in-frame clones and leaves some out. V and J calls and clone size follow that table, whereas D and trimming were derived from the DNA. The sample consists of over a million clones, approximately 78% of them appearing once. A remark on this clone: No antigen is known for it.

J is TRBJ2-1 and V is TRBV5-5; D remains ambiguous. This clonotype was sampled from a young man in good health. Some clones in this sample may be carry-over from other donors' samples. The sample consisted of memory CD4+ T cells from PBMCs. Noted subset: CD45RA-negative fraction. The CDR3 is CASSSGLINNEQFF. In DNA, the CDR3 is TGTGCCAGCAGCTCGGGCCTTATTAACAATGAGCAGTTCTTC.